What follows are 26 T cell receptor beta chains derived from one specimen sequenced in a study of T-cell memory formation after mild COVID-19. TCRdb recomputed calls from the 5' RACE reads with MiXCR, one row per CDR3 protein. This table holds tens of thousands of distinct CDR3 sequences, about 23% found once. Sequencing used PBMCs or a T cell subset sorted from them (not recorded which). The receptors come from a man aged 18 to 35 who had mild COVID-19 (a few samples of this study predate the infection). Cell type and time point are not known.

This clonotype turned up a few times. The gene calls are TRBV7-9 and TRBJ2-5, with D unresolved. Germline loops: CDR1 SEHNR, CDR2 FQNEAQ (reference sequence). V lost 2 bases and J lost 4, with 14 bases in between. The CDR3 is 15 amino acids. For the CDR3, the DNA is TGTGCCAGCAGCTTACGCGGTAGCATCGGAGAGACCCAGTACTTC. Its protein product is CASSLRGSIGETQYF. The full variable domain, its missing parts supplied by reference TRBV7-9 and TRBJ2-5, is DTGVSQNPRHKITKRGQNVTFRCDPISEHNRLYWYRQTLGQGPEFLTYFQNEAQLEKSRLLSDRFSAERPKGSFSTLEIQRTEQGDSAMYLCASSLRGSIGETQYFGPGTRLLVL.

Only a few counts were recorded for this clonotype. V usage is TRBV15 and J usage is TRBJ1-6; 7 nucleotides line up with TRBD1. The CDR3 has 15 amino acids. The germline CDR1 and CDR2 sequences are LNHNV and YYDKDF (reference sequence). Unmatched junction bases numbered 9, after V lost 4 bases and J lost 9 bases. Here the CDR3 DNA reads TGTGCCACCAGCACCGAGGGGGCCTTAGGTTCACCCCTCCACTTT. Residues: CATSTEGALGSPLHF. Drawing the rest from reference TRBV15 and TRBJ1-6, the complete variable domain is DAMVIQNPRYQVTQFGKPVTLSCSQTLNHNVMYWYQQKSSQAPKLLFHYYDKDFNNEADTPDNFQSRRPNTSFCFLDIRSPGLGDTAMYLCATSTEGALGSPLHFGNGTRLTVT.

The chain uses TRBV20-1 and TRBJ2-5, with D possibly being TRBD2 (7 bases). The CDR3 length is 16 residues. Per germline, CDR1 DFQATT and CDR2 SNEGSKA (reference sequence). Between the trimmed V and J ends, which lost 0 bases and 2 bases, there was a span of 16 bases. CDR3 sequence reads: CSAREPRGAGQETQYF. The CDR3 nucleotides read TGCAGTGCTAGAGAGCCCCGGGGGGCGGGGCAAGAGACCCAGTACTTC.

This clonotype was seen just once. The chain combines TRBV5-8 with TRBJ1-5; a weak D match, TRBD1 (6 bases). The CDR3 sequence is 15 residues long. V was cut by 3 bases and J by 1 base, with 11 bases left in between. Germline V gives CDR1 SGHTS, CDR2 YDEGEE. The CDR3 protein is CASSSGQSSNQPQHF. The DNA for the CDR3 is TGTGCCAGCAGCTCGGGACAAAGCAGCAATCAGCCCCAGCATTTT.

This clonotype came up a few times. The chain recombines TRBV4-3 with TRBJ2-5; TRBD1 agrees at 9 bases. CDR3 length equals 17 residues. V was pared by 0 bases and J by 2 bases, with 7 bases of the junction left unmatched. Germline CDR1 reads LGHNA; CDR2 reads YSLEER. The CDR3 reads CASSQEGDREGQETQYF. CDR3 coding DNA: TGCGCCAGCAGCCAAGAGGGGGACAGGGAGGGTCAAGAGACCCAGTACTTC.

This chain connects TRBV5-1 to TRBJ2-2; TRBD1 matches 8 bases. With V trimmed by 1 base and J by 5 bases, 1 base remained unmatched. Germline-derived CDR1 and CDR2 are SGHRS and YFSETQ. The CDR3 consists of 14 residues. CDR3 loop: CASSLYRGTGELFF. CDR3 coding DNA: TGCGCCAGCAGCTTGTACAGGGGGACCGGGGAGCTGTTTTTT.

This clonotype was seen once. For the CDR3, the DNA is TGTGCCAGCCGGCGTCGGGACAGGGCCTACAATGAGCAGTTCTTC. Protein product: CASRRRDRAYNEQFF. This chain joins TRBV2 and TRBJ2-1; 9 nucleotides line up with TRBD1. Germline assignment: CDR1 SNHLY and CDR2 FYNNEI. The CDR3 consists of 15 residues. The junction had 7 bases not matched to a gene; V was cut back by 8 bases and J by 2 bases.

This clonotype was seen ten or more times. This chain joins TRBV7-2 and TRBJ2-1; 9 bases agree with TRBD2. The CDR3 covers 15 residues. Germline V CDR1 and CDR2: SGHTA, FQGNSA. The junction had 13 bases not matched to a gene; V was cut back by 8 bases and J by 8 bases. The CDR3 sequence: CASRLLSGGQDEQFF. CDR3 DNA: TGTGCCAGCCGATTGCTCAGCGGGGGGCAGGATGAGCAGTTCTTC.

The chain recombines TRBV7-9 with TRBJ1-5; 9 bases agree with TRBD1. The V segment lost 5 bases and the J segment 6 bases; nucleotides outside the gene matches: 5. Germline CDR1 reads SEHNR; CDR2 reads FQNEAQ (reference sequence). The CDR3 spans 14 residues. The DNA of the CDR3 is TGTGCCAGCAGCGGGACAGGGACGGGTCAGCCCCAGCATTTT. It specifies CASSGTGTGQPQHF.

The table lists this clonotype with a few counts. The J gene is TRBJ2-7, the V gene TRBV5-1, with no clear D. V was trimmed by 7 bases and J by 2 bases, leaving 13 bases between them. The CDR3 extends over 13 amino acids. The V gene's germline CDR1 is SGHRS and CDR2 YFSETQ. CDR3 residues: CASSWSVAYEQYF. The CDR3 DNA sequence: TGCGCCAGCTCTTGGTCGGTGGCCTACGAGCAGTACTTC. The full variable domain, with the rest looked up from reference TRBV5-1 and TRBJ2-7, is KAGVTQTPRYLIKTRGQQVTLSCSPISGHRSVSWYQQTPGQGLQFLFEYFSETQRNKGNFPGRFSGRQFSNSRSEMNVSTLELGDSALYLCASSWSVAYEQYFGPGTRLTVT.

The V call is TRBV7-9, the J call TRBJ1-2, with D perhaps matching TRBD1 (5 bases). Deletions cut 1 base from V and 7 bases from J, with 13 bases between. The CDR3 is 14 residues long. Per germline, CDR1 SEHNR and CDR2 FQNEAQ (reference sequence). This chain's CDR3 is CASSLVSRVLGYTF. The CDR3 DNA is TGTGCCAGCAGCTTAGTGTCCAGGGTGCTTGGCTACACCTTC.

The V call is TRBV28, the J call TRBJ2-5; possibly TRBD1 for D (6 bases). V was clipped by 5 bases and J by 5 bases, with 24 bases between them. Per germline, CDR1 MDHEN and CDR2 SYDVKM. This CDR3 comprises 17 residues. The CDR3 spells CASSPRPDRPFIETQYF. Here the CDR3 DNA reads TGTGCCAGCAGTCCCAGGCCGGACAGACCCTTTATCGAGACCCAGTACTTC.

The chain uses TRBV4-2 and TRBJ2-1; the match to TRBD2 covers 11 bases. This CDR3 contains 18 residues. J lost 5 bases, V lost 4 bases, and 13 bases had no gene match. Germline lookup yields CDR1 LGHNA and CDR2 YNFKEQ. The chain's CDR3 is CASSRAGLAGSLNNEQFF. As DNA, the CDR3 is TGTGCCAGCAGCCGGGCCGGACTAGCGGGCTCTCTGAACAATGAGCAGTTCTTC.

In its sample, this clonotype was seen a few times. The chain carries TRBV11-1 and TRBJ2-7, with D possibly being TRBD1 or TRBD2 (5 bases each). V lost 7 bases and J 2 bases, leaving 18 bases between the germline ends. The CDR3 extends over 15 amino acids. CDR1 is SGHAT, CDR2 FQDESV, per germline (reference sequence). This chain's CDR3 is CASTPTERRTYEQYF. The CDR3 DNA reads TGTGCCAGCACCCCGACAGAGCGGCGAACCTACGAGCAGTACTTC.

This clonotype occurred many times. The chain employs TRBV9 and TRBJ2-1, with no clear D. This CDR3 is built from 13 residues. V was clipped by 0 bases and J by 7 bases, with 8 bases between them. Germline values: CDR1 SGDLS, CDR2 YYNGEE. The CDR3 DNA reads TGTGCCAGCAGCGTAGTGGAAAGAAATGAGCAGTTCTTC. Residues: CASSVVERNEQFF.

The chain carries TRBV4-1 and TRBJ2-7, with D perhaps matching TRBD2 (5 bases). V was clipped by 0 bases and J by 2 bases, with 14 bases between them. Germline V gene data show CDR1 as MGHRA and CDR2 as YSYEKL. This CDR3 has 16 amino acids. The CDR3 sequence is CASSQEAVAIAYEQYF. Written as DNA, the CDR3 is TGCGCCAGCAGCCAAGAAGCGGTAGCTATCGCCTACGAGCAGTACTTC.

The sample holds a few counts of this clonotype. This rearrangement joins TRBV12-3 or TRBV12-4 to TRBJ2-3; 12 positions match TRBD2. The CDR3 sequence is 16 residues long. After removal of 5 bases from V and 2 bases from J, the junction contained 5 bases not matched to a gene. The CDR3 protein is CASSLRLAGATDTQYF. The CDR3 coding sequence is TGTGCCAGCAGTCTCCGACTAGCGGGGGCCACAGATACGCAGTATTTT.

V and J are TRBV9 and TRBJ2-2; 11 bases are a match to TRBD2. The germline CDR1 and CDR2 sequences are SGDLS and YYNGEE. CDR3 size: 17 residues. The V segment lost 0 bases and the J segment 2 bases; nucleotides outside the gene matches: 3. The CDR3: CASSVATSGGNTGELFF. The CDR3 DNA reads TGTGCCAGCAGCGTAGCTACTAGCGGGGGAAACACCGGGGAGCTGTTTTTT.

Judged by abundance, this clonotype is medium-sized. The CDR3 loop is CASSPGLAGNNEQFF. DNA for the CDR3: TGTGCCAGCAGCCCCGGACTAGCGGGGAACAATGAGCAGTTCTTC. The chain couples TRBV7-2 to TRBJ2-1, with 12 bases aligning to TRBD2. This CDR3 has 15 amino acids. Germline-derived CDR1 and CDR2 are SGHTA and FQGNSA. The ends lost 5 bases at V and 5 bases at J; junction bases unmatched: 4.

This clonotype was observed a few times. CDR3 residues: CASSSTAAGDQPQHF. The CDR3 nucleotides are TGTGCCAGCAGCTCGACGGCGGCAGGGGATCAGCCCCAGCATTTT. V usage is TRBV7-9 and J usage is TRBJ1-5, with D perhaps TRBD1 (6 bases). Germline CDR1 reads SEHNR; CDR2 reads FQNEAQ (reference sequence). The CDR3 is 15 residues long. The germline V and J ends were trimmed by 4 bases and 5 bases, with 15 bases remaining between them. The entire variable domain, with the rest obtained from reference TRBV7-9 and TRBJ1-5, is as follows: DTGVSQNPRHKITKRGQNVTFRCDPISEHNRLYWYRQTLGQGPEFLTYFQNEAQLEKSRLLSDRFSAERPKGSFSTLEIQRTEQGDSAMYLCASSSTAAGDQPQHFGDGTRLSIL.

The V and J genes are TRBV2 and TRBJ2-7; D unclear. Germline lookup yields CDR1 SNHLY and CDR2 FYNNEI. The CDR3 spans 12 residues. V lost 2 bases and J 1 base, leaving 3 bases between the germline ends. The CDR3 DNA follows: TGTGCCAGCAGTGAATCGTCCTACGAGCAGTACGTC. Its protein product is CASSESSYEQYV.

V gene TRBV7-9 combines with J gene TRBJ1-3; D may be TRBD1 (5 bases). Trimming cost V 5 bases and J 3 bases, with 8 bases left between them. Germline V CDR1 and CDR2: SEHNR, FQNEAQ (reference sequence). This CDR3 is built from 13 residues. CDR3 amino acids: CASSPDIGNTIYF. In DNA form, the CDR3 reads TGTGCCAGCAGCCCGGACATTGGAAACACCATATATTTT. Looking up the rest from reference TRBV7-9 and TRBJ1-3 gives the full variable domain: DTGVSQNPRHKITKRGQNVTFRCDPISEHNRLYWYRQTLGQGPEFLTYFQNEAQLEKSRLLSDRFSAERPKGSFSTLEIQRTEQGDSAMYLCASSPDIGNTIYFGEGSWLTVV.

This clonotype was counted only a few times. This chain joins TRBV11-2 and TRBJ1-1; maybe TRBD1 (6 bases). The V gene lost 5 bases and the J gene lost 2 bases, with 15 bases spanning the gap. The CDR3 covers 15 residues. Per germline, CDR1 SGHAT and CDR2 FQNNGV. The CDR3 DNA is TGTGCCAGCAGCAACCCAGGGGTTGACAACACTGAAGCTTTCTTT. Residues: CASSNPGVDNTEAFF.

The chain employs TRBV12-3 or TRBV12-4 and TRBJ1-1; D may be TRBD1 (5 bases). This CDR3 has 11 residues. The V end lost 8 bases, the J end lost 1 base, and 5 bases lay between the germline ends. The CDR3 region has the DNA TGTGCCAGCGGACAGAACACTGAAGCTTTCTTT. Protein sequence: CASGQNTEAFF.

This clonotype was detected only a few times. The chain carries TRBV20-1 and TRBJ1-5; possibly TRBD1 for D (6 bases). This CDR3 contains 15 residues. The germline gives CDR1 DFQATT, CDR2 SNEGSKA (reference sequence). Trimming shortened V by 5 bases and J by 4 bases, and 18 bases separated the two germline ends. This CDR3 is CSAVQGGVINQPQHF. CDR3 DNA: TGCAGTGCTGTACAGGGTGGCGTGATAAATCAGCCCCAGCATTTT.

The CDR3 DNA reads as TGTGCCAGCAGTTACAGGGGAAGCTACGAGCAGTACTTC. Translating it yields CASSYRGSYEQYF. V gene TRBV6-5 combines with J gene TRBJ2-7, with D possibly TRBD1 on 5 matching bases. CDR1 and CDR2 from the germline V gene are MNHEY and SVGAGI. This CDR3 contains 13 residues. Trimming removed 2 bases from V and 3 bases from J, with 8 bases in between.